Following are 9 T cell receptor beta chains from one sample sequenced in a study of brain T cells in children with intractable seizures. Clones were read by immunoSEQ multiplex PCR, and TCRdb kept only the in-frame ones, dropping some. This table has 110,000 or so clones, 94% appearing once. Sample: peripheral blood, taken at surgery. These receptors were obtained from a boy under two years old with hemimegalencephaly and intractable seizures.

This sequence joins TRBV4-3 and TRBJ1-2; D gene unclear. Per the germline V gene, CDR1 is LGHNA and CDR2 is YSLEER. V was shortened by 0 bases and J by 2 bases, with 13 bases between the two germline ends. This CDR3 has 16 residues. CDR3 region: CASSQDPDPKNYGYTF. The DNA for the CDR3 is TGCGCCAGCAGCCAAGACCCGGACCCCAAAAACTATGGCTACACCTTC.

CDR3 sequence (DNA): TGTGCCAGCAGCTTAACAAGCCCCGGGGAGCTGTTTTTT. Translating it yields CASSLTSPGELFF. This chain uses TRBV7-3 with TRBJ2-2; unclear D gene. CDR1 is SGHTA and CDR2 is FQGTGA in the germline V gene. V shed 0 bases and J shed 6 bases, with 5 bases lying between them. The CDR3 spans 13 residues.

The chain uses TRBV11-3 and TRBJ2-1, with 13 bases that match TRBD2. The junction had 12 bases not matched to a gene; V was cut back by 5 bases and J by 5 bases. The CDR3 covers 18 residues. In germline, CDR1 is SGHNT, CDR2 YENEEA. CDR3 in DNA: TGTGCCAGCAGCCCGCCCAAAGGGGGACTAGCGGGGAACAATGAGCAGTTCTTC. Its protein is CASSPPKGGLAGNNEQFF.

The CDR3 sequence is CASRSGRADTGELFF. The CDR3 nucleotides are TGTGCCAGCCGTAGCGGGAGGGCCGACACCGGGGAGCTGTTTTTT. The V and J genes are TRBV6-5 and TRBJ2-2; 11 bases map to TRBD2. CDR3 size: 15 residues. Trimming at V came to 8 bases and at J to 3 bases, leaving 5 bases not matched to a gene. Germline CDR1 and CDR2: MNHEY and SVGAGI.

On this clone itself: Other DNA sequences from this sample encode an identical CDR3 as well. The CDR3 sequence: CASSLGTSGRETQYF. The CDR3 DNA is TGCGCCAGCAGCTTGGGAACTAGCGGGAGGGAGACCCAGTACTTC. This rearrangement joins TRBV5-1 to TRBJ2-5, with 12 bases lining up with TRBD2. Germline CDR1 reads SGHRS; CDR2 reads YFSETQ. The trim removed 0 bases at V and 5 bases at J, leaving 2 bases unmatched. This CDR3 is built from 15 residues. Supplemented by reference TRBV5-1 and TRBJ2-5, the full variable domain reads KAGVTQTPRYLIKTRGQQVTLSCSPISGHRSVSWYQQTPGQGLQFLFEYFSETQRNKGNFPGRFSGRQFSNSRSEMNVSTLELGDSALYLCASSLGTSGRETQYFGPGTRLLVL.

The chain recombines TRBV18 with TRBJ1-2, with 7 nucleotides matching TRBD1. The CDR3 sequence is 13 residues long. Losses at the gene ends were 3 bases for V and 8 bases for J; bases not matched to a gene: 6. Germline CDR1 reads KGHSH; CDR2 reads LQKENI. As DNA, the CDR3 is TGTGCCAGCTCACCCCAGGGGGTACAAGGCTACACCTTC. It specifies CASSPQGVQGYTF.

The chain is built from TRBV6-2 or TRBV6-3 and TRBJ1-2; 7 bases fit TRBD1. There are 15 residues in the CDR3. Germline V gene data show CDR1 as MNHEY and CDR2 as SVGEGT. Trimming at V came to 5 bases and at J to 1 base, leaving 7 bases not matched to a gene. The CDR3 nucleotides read TGTGCCAGCAGTCCCTGGGACAGACATAACTATGGCTACACCTTC. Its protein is CASSPWDRHNYGYTF.

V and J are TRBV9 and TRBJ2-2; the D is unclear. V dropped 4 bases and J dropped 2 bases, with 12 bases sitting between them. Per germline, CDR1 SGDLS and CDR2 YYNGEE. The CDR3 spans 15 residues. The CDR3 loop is CASSPRTPNTGELFF. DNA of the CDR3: TGTGCCAGCAGCCCCCGAACGCCCAACACCGGGGAGCTGTTTTTT. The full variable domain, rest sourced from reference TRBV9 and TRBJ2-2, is DSGVTQTPKHLITATGQRVTLRCSPRSGDLSVYWYQQSLDQGLQFLIQYYNGEERAKGNILERFSAQQFPDLHSELNLSSLELGDSALYFCASSPRTPNTGELFFGEGSRLTVL.

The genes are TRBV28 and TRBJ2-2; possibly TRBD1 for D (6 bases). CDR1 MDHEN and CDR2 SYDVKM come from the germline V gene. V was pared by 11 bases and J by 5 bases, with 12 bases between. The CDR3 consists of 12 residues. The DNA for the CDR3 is TGTGCCTCAAGAGGGGGAACCGGGGAGCTGTTTTTT. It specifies CASRGGTGELFF.